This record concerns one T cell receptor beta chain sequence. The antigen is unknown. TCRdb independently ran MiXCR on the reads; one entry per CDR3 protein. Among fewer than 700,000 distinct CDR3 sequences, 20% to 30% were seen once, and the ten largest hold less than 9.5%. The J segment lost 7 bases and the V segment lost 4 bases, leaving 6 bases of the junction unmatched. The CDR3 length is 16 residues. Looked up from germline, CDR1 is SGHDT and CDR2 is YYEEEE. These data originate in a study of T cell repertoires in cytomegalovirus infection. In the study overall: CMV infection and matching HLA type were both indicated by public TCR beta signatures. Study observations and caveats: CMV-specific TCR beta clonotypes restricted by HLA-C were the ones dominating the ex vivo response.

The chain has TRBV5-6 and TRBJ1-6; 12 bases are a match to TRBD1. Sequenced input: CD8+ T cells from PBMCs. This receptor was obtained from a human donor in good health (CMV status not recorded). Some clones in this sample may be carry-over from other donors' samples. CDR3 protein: CASSLGQGASNSPLHF. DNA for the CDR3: TGTGCCAGCAGCCTGGGACAGGGGGCGTCGAATTCACCCCTCCACTTT. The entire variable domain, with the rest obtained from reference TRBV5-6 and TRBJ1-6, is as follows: DAGVTQSPTHLIKTRGQQVTLRCSPKSGHDTVSWYQQALGQGPQFIFQYYEEEERQRGNFPDRFSGHQFPNYSSELNVNALLLGDSALYLCASSLGQGASNSPLHFGNGTRLTVT.